The T cell receptor (beta chain) described here comes from a study of blood T cell repertoires in COVID-19. Study-wide background: Italy, Spain and the United States were the sources of the convalescent and acute COVID-19 samples. The analysed material was cDNA or gDNA that came from T cells, B-cell-depleted T cells, or PBMCs.

Germline V gene lookup returns CDR1 MNHEY and CDR2 SMNVEV (reference sequence). The CDR3 covers 15 residues. The V end was cut by 2 bases, the J end by 5 bases, with 12 bases between. In the study's own analysis: For nucleated cells, counts were estimated from reference gene primer amplification. Only in-frame clones appear in the TCRdb table, and some are missing; sequencing was by immunoSEQ multiplex PCR. D and trimming come from the DNA, and the V and J calls and clone size come from that table. The sample carries around 84,000 clones, about 87% recorded once. Sequencing was carried out using peripheral blood. This TCR derives from a man aged 45-65 years with active COVID-19. This chain connects TRBV27 to TRBJ2-2, with D perhaps matching TRBD1 (6 bases). This CDR3 is CASSLRGHQTGELFF. CDR3 sequence (DNA): TGTGCCAGCAGTTTACGGGGACATCAGACCGGGGAGCTGTTTTTT.